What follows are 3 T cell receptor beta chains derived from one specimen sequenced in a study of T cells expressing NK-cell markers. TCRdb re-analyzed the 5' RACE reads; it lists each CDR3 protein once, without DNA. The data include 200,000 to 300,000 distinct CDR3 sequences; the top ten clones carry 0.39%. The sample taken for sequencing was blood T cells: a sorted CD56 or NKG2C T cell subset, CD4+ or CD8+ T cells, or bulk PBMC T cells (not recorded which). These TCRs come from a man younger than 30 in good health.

This CDR3 reads CASSLSVSTDTQYF. The chain combines TRBV28 with TRBJ2-3; TCRdb's assignment of TRBD2 cannot be checked, as there is no DNA. Germline V gene data show CDR1 as MDHEN and CDR2 as SYDVKM. This CDR3 spans 14 amino acids.

The CDR3 is CASSSPDSPTGANVLTF. This chain uses TRBV7-9 with TRBJ2-6; the TCRdb call, TRBD1, lacks DNA for checking. Looked up from germline, CDR1 is SEHNR and CDR2 is FQNEAQ (reference sequence). The CDR3 is made up of 17 amino acids.

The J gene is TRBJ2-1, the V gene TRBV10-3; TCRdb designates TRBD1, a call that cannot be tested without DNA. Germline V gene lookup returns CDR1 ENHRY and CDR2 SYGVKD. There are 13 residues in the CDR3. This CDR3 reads CATGLPGRNEQFF.